Listed below are T cell receptor beta chains from one sample, sequenced in a study of T cell repertoires in cytomegalovirus infection. TCRdb re-called the reads through MiXCR, storing one row per CDR3 protein. Found here are approximately 990,000 distinct CDR3 sequences, less than 35% of them singletons; the top ten hold roughly an eighth. What these receptors recognize is not known. The sequences come from cultured CD8+ T cells from PBMCs, collected from culture after CMV antigen stimulation. The receptors here all came from a human donor in good health (CMV status not recorded). Some clones in this sample may be carry-over from other donors' samples. CDR3s include the opening cysteine and the closing phenylalanine or tryptophan. D genes are given only for firm matches. Clone size is not always given. Where it is, it says once, few, many or a class for expanded clones.

d_gene: TRBD2; abundance: .; v_gene: TRBV7-6; len: 16; j_gene: TRBJ2-1; CDR3nt: TGTGCTAGCAGCCCAAAACTAGCGGGAGGCCCCAATGAGCAGTTCTTC; CDR3aa: CASSPKLAGGPNEQFF
d_gene: TRBD2; abundance: .; v_gene: TRBV20-1; len: 15; j_gene: TRBJ2-3; CDR3nt: TGTAGTGCTAGAGATGAGCGGGAAAGCACAGATACGCAGTATTTT; CDR3aa: CSARDERESTDTQYF
d_gene: .; abundance: many; v_gene: TRBV7-6; len: 15; j_gene: TRBJ1-6; CDR3nt: TGTGCCAGCAGCCCAGGACCGGGCGGAGGGTCACCCCTCCACTTT; CDR3aa: CASSPGPGGGSPLHF
d_gene: TRBD1; abundance: .; v_gene: TRBV19; len: 13; j_gene: TRBJ1-2; CDR3nt: TGTGCCAGTAAAGCGACAGGGGAGGCTGGCTACACCTTC; CDR3aa: CASKATGEAGYTF
d_gene: TRBD2; abundance: .; v_gene: TRBV20-1; len: 13; j_gene: TRBJ2-1; CDR3nt: TGCAGTGCTAGAGATAGCGGGGGGAGTGAGCAGTTCTTC; CDR3aa: CSARDSGGSEQFF
d_gene: TRBD2; abundance: few; v_gene: TRBV27; len: 14; j_gene: TRBJ2-5; CDR3nt: TGTGCCAGCAAGAAACCGGGACTAAAAGAGACCCAGTACTTC; CDR3aa: CASKKPGLKETQYF
d_gene: TRBD2; abundance: .; v_gene: TRBV5-5; len: 14; j_gene: TRBJ2-2; CDR3nt: TGTGCCAGCAGCCCTGTGGGGAGGGACGGGGAGCTGTTTTTT; CDR3aa: CASSPVGRDGELFF
d_gene: .; abundance: .; v_gene: TRBV7-6; len: 14; j_gene: TRBJ2-7; CDR3nt: TGTGCCAGCAGCCCAGCCGCCTGGGACTACGAGCAGTACTTC; CDR3aa: CASSPAAWDYEQYF
d_gene: TRBD1; abundance: .; v_gene: TRBV12-3/TRBV12-4; len: 14; j_gene: TRBJ2-1; CDR3nt: TGTGCCAGCAGTGCCCGGACAGGGGACAATGAGCAGTTCTTC; CDR3aa: CASSARTGDNEQFF
d_gene: .; abundance: many; v_gene: TRBV7-2; len: 15; j_gene: TRBJ2-5; CDR3nt: TGTGCCAGCAGCTTAGCGCTCGGGGGTGAGGAGACCCAGTACTTC; CDR3aa: CASSLALGGEETQYF
d_gene: TRBD1; abundance: .; v_gene: TRBV7-9; len: 16; j_gene: TRBJ2-5; CDR3nt: TGTGCCAGCAGCCTCCTTTTTCAGGGGGAGCAAGAGACCCAGTACTTC; CDR3aa: CASSLLFQGEQETQYF
d_gene: .; abundance: .; v_gene: TRBV12-3/TRBV12-4; len: 12; j_gene: TRBJ1-2; CDR3nt: TGTGCCAGCAGCCCGTCCGCGGGCGGCTACACCTTC; CDR3aa: CASSPSAGGYTF
d_gene: TRBD2; abundance: many; v_gene: TRBV7-6; len: 12; j_gene: TRBJ2-3; CDR3nt: TGTGCCAGCAGCCTGGGGGGGGGTACGCAGTATTTT; CDR3aa: CASSLGGGTQYF
d_gene: .; abundance: .; v_gene: TRBV14; len: 16; j_gene: TRBJ2-1; CDR3nt: TGTGCCAGCAGCCGGAACGCATGGGAGCCCTACAATGAGCAGTTCTTC; CDR3aa: CASSRNAWEPYNEQFF
d_gene: TRBD2; abundance: .; v_gene: TRBV9; len: 15; j_gene: TRBJ2-1; CDR3nt: TGTGCCAGCAGCCAATGCGGGGGTCTTTACAATGAGCAGTTCTTC; CDR3aa: CASSQCGGLYNEQFF
d_gene: TRBD1; abundance: few; v_gene: TRBV10-3; len: 16; j_gene: TRBJ2-7; CDR3nt: TGTGCCATCAGTGAGTCATGGGGACAGGGCTACTACGAGCAGTACTTC; CDR3aa: CAISESWGQGYYEQYF
d_gene: TRBD1; abundance: .; v_gene: TRBV5-1; len: 17; j_gene: TRBJ1-1; CDR3nt: TGCGCCAGCAGCTTGGGGGTTTTAGGGGGCGAGAAGGATGAAGCTTTCTTT; CDR3aa: CASSLGVLGGEKDEAFF
d_gene: .; abundance: once; v_gene: TRBV6-5; len: 15; j_gene: TRBJ2-2; CDR3nt: TGTGCCAGCAGTCCGGGCCTAAAGCTGGGCGGGGAGCTGTTTTTT; CDR3aa: CASSPGLKLGGELFF
d_gene: TRBD1; abundance: .; v_gene: TRBV7-8; len: 15; j_gene: TRBJ2-7; CDR3nt: TGTGTCAGCAGCTTAGGGGGGACAGGGGGGTACGAGCAGTACTTC; CDR3aa: CVSSLGGTGGYEQYF
d_gene: .; abundance: once; v_gene: TRBV5-1; len: 14; j_gene: TRBJ1-2; CDR3nt: TGCGCCAGCAGCCCGATTGATGCTAACTATGGCTACACCTTC; CDR3aa: CASSPIDANYGYTF
d_gene: TRBD1; abundance: many; v_gene: TRBV7-2; len: 15; j_gene: TRBJ2-3; CDR3nt: TGTGCCAGCAGCTCTTATAACAGGGGGCCAGATACGCAGTATTTT; CDR3aa: CASSSYNRGPDTQYF
d_gene: .; abundance: few; v_gene: TRBV4-1; len: 15; j_gene: TRBJ2-7; CDR3nt: TGCGCCAGCAGCCGCGTTGGTAACCCCATATACGAGCAGTACTTC; CDR3aa: CASSRVGNPIYEQYF